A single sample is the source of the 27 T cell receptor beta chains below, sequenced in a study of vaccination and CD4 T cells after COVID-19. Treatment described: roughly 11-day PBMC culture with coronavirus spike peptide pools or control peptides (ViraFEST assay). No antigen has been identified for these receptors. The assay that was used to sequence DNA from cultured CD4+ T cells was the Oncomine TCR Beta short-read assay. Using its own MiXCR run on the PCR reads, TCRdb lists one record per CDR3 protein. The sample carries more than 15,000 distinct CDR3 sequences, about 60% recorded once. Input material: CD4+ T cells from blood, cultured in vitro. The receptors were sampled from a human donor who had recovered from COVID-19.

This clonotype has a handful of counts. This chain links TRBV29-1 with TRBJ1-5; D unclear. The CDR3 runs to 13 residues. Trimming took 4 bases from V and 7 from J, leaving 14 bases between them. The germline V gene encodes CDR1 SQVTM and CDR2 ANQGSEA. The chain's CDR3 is CSVVGGPGQPQHF. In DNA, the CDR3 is TGCAGCGTTGTGGGCGGTCCCGGCCAGCCCCAGCATTTT.

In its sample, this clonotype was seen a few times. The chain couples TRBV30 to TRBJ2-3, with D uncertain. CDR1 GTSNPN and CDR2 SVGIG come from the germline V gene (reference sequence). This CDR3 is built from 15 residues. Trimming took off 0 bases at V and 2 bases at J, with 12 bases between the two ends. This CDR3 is CAWSVKGSVTDTQYF. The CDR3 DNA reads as TGTGCCTGGAGTGTCAAGGGAAGCGTCACAGATACGCAGTATTTT.

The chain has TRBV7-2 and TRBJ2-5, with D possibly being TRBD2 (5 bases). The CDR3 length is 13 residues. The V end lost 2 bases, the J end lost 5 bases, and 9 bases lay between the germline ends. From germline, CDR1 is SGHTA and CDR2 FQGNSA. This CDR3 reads CASSLWTGETQYF. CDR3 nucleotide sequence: TGTGCCAGCAGCTTATGGACGGGGGAGACCCAGTACTTC.

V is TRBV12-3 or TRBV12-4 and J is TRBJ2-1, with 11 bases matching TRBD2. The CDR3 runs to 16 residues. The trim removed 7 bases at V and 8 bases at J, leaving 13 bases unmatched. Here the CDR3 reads CASIPLTSGRGDEQFF. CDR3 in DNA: TGTGCCAGCATTCCCCTCACTAGCGGGAGAGGCGATGAGCAGTTCTTC.

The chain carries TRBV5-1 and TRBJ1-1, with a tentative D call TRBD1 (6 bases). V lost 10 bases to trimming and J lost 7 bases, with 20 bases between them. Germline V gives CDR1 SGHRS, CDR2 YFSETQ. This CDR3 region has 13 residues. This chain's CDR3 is CASRPTGIDEAFF. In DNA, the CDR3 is TGCGCCTCGCGACCTACAGGGATTGATGAAGCTTTCTTT.

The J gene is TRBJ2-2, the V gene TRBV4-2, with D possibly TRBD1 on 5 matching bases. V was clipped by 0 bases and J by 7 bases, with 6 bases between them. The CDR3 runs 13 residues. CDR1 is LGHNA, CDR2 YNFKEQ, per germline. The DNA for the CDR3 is TGTGCCAGCAGCCAAGATAGGGGCGGGGAGCTGTTTTTT. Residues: CASSQDRGGELFF.

DNA of the CDR3: TGTGCCAGTAGTAATTCGGCGGGAGGAGAGCAGTTCTTC. Its translation is CASSNSAGGEQFF. The J gene is TRBJ2-1, the V gene TRBV19; 8 positions agree with TRBD2. Trimming cost V 4 bases and J 10 bases; bases outside gene matches: 6. Germline CDR1 reads LNHDA; CDR2 reads SQIVND (reference sequence). The CDR3 extends over 13 amino acids.

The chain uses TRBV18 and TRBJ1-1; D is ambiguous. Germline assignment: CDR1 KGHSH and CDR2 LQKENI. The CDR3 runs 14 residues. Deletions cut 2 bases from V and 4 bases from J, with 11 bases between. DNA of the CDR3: TGTGCCAGCTCACCAGGGATGGAGGGCACTGAAGCTTTCTTT. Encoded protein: CASSPGMEGTEAFF. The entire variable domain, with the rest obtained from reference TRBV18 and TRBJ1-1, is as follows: NAGVMQNPRHLVRRRGQEARLRCSPMKGHSHVYWYRQLPEEGLKFMVYLQKENIIDESGMPKERFSAEFPKEGPSILRIQQVVRGDSAAYFCASSPGMEGTEAFFGQGTRLTVV.

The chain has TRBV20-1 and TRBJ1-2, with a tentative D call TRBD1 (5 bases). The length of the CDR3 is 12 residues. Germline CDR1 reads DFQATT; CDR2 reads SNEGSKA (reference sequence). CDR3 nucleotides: TGCATATCAGCAGGGCGCAACTATGGCTACACCTTC. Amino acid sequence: CISAGRNYGYTF.

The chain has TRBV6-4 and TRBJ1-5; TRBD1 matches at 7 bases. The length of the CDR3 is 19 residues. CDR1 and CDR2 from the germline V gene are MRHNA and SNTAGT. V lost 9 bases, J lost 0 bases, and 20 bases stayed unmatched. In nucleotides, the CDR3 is TGTGCCAGTCCCTGGGGCCCCCCCGCAGGGGGGCATAGCAATCAGCCCCAGCATTTT. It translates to CASPWGPPAGGHSNQPQHF.

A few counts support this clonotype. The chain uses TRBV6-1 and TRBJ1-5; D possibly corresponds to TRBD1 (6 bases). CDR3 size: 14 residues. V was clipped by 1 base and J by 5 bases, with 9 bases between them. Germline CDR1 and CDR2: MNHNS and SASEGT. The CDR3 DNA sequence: TGTGCCAGCAGTGAAGTAGGGGGGGATCAGCCCCAGCATTTT. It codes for CASSEVGGDQPQHF.

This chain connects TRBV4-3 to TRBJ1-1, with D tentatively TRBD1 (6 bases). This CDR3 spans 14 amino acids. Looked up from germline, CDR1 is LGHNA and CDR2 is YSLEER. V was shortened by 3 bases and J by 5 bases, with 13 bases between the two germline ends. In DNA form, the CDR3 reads TGCGCCAGCAGCCAGAGGGAGGGGGGGACTGAAGCTTTCTTT. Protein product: CASSQREGGTEAFF.

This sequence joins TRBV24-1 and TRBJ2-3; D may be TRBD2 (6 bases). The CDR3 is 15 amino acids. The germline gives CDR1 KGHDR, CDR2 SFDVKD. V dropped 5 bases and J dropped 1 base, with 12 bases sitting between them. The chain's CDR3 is CATSARTIGTDTQYF. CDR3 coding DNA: TGTGCCACCAGTGCCCGGACTATAGGCACAGATACGCAGTATTTT.

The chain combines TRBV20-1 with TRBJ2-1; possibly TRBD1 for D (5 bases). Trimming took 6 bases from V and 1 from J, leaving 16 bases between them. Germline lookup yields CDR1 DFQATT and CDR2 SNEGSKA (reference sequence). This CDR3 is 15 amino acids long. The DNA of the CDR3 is TGCAGTGCCACAGGTGTCCCTAGATCCTACAATGAGCAGTTCTTC. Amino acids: CSATGVPRSYNEQFF.

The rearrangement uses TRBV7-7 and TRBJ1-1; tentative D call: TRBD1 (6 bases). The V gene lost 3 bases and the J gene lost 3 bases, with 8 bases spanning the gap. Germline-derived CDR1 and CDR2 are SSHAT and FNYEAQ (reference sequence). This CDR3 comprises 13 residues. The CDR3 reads CASSFRQDTEAFF. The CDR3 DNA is TGTGCCAGCAGCTTTCGACAGGACACTGAAGCTTTCTTT.

CDR3 sequence: CASSLRDLRMQYF. CDR3 nucleotides: TGTGCCAGCAGTTTGCGAGATCTACGAATGCAGTACTTC. The V and J genes are TRBV27 and TRBJ2-7, with D unclear. Per germline, CDR1 MNHEY and CDR2 SMNVEV (reference sequence). V shed 3 bases and J shed 9 bases, with 15 bases lying between them. The CDR3 runs 13 residues.

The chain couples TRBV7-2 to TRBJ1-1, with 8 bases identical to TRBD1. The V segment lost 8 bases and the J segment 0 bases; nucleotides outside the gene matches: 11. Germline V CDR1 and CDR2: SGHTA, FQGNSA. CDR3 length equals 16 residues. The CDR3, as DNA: TGTGCCAGCCTTCTACAGGGGGGGATTATGAACACTGAAGCTTTCTTT. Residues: CASLLQGGIMNTEAFF.

For the CDR3, the DNA is TGTGCCAGCAGCTTGGGAGTAGGACAGGGTGGGACTGAAGCTTTCTTT. As protein: CASSLGVGQGGTEAFF. The chain joins TRBV5-5 to TRBJ1-1, with TRBD1 matching 8 bases. Germline V lookup: CDR1 SGHKS, CDR2 YYEKEE (reference sequence). Losses at the gene ends were 0 bases for V and 5 bases for J; bases not matched to a gene: 9. The CDR3 is 16 residues long.

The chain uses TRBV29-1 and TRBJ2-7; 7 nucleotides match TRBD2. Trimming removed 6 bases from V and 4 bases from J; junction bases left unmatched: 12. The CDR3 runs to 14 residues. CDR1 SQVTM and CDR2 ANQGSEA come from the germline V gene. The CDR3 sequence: CSVAPGGGLYEQYF. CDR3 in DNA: TGCAGCGTGGCCCCAGGCGGGGGATTGTACGAGCAGTACTTC.

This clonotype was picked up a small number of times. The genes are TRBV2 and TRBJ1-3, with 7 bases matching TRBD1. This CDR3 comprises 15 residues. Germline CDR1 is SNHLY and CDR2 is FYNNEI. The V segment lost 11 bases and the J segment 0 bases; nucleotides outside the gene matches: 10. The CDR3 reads CARGGGARSGNTIYF. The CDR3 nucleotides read TGTGCCCGAGGGGGCGGGGCCCGCTCTGGAAACACCATATATTTT.

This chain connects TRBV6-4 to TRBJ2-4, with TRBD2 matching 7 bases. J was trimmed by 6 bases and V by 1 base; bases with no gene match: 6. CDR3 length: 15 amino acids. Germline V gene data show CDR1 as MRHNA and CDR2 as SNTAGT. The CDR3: CASSDYASGGNIQYF. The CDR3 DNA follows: TGTGCCAGCAGTGACTACGCTAGCGGCGGAAACATTCAGTACTTC.

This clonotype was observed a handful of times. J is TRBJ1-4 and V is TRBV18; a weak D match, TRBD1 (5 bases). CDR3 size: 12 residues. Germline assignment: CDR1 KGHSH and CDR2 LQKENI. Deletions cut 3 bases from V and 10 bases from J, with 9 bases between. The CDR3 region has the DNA TGTGCCAGCTCACCCCGTGGGGGAAAACTGTTTTTT. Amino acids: CASSPRGGKLFF.

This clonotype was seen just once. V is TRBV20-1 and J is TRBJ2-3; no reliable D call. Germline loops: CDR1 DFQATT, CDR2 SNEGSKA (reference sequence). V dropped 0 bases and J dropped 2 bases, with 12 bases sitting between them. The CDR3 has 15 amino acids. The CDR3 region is CSARDLSSTTDTQYF. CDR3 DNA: TGCAGTGCTAGAGACCTTTCAAGCACCACAGATACGCAGTATTTT.

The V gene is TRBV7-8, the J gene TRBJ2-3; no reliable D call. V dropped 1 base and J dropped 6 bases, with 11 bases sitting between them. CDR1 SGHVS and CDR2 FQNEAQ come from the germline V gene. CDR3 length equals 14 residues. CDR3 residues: CASSLDNSLDTQYF. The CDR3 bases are TGTGCCAGCAGCTTAGACAACAGCTTGGATACGCAGTATTTT.

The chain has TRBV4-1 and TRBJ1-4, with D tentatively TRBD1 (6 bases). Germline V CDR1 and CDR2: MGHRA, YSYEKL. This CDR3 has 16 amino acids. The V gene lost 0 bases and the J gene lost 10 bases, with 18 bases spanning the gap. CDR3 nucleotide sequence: TGCGCCAGCAGCCAAGAAGGGGGACTAGCGGGCGCAAAACTGTTTTTT. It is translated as CASSQEGGLAGAKLFF.

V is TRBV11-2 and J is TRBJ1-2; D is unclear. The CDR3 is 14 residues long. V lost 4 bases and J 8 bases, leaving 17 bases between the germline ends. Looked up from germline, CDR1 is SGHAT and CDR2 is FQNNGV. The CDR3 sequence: CASSWSTDPGGYTF. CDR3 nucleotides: TGTGCCAGCAGCTGGAGCACGGACCCTGGAGGCTACACCTTC. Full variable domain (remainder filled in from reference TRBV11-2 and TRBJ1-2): EAGVAQSPRYKIIEKRQSVAFWCNPISGHATLYWYQQILGQGPKLLIQFQNNGVVDDSQLPKDRFSAERLKGVDSTLKIQPAKLEDSAVYLCASSWSTDPGGYTFGSGTRLTVV.

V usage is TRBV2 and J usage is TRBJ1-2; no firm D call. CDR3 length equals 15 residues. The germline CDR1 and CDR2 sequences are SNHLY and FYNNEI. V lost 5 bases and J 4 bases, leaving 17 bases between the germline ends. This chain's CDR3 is CASSSRETRGYGYTF. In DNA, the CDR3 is TGTGCCAGCAGTTCCCGGGAGACACGGGGCTATGGCTACACCTTC. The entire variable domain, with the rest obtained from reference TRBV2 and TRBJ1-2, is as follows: EPEVTQTPSHQVTQMGQEVILRCVPISNHLYFYWYRQILGQKVEFLVSFYNNEISEKSEIFDDQFSVERPDGSNFTLKIRSTKLEDSAMYFCASSSRETRGYGYTFGSGTRLTVV.